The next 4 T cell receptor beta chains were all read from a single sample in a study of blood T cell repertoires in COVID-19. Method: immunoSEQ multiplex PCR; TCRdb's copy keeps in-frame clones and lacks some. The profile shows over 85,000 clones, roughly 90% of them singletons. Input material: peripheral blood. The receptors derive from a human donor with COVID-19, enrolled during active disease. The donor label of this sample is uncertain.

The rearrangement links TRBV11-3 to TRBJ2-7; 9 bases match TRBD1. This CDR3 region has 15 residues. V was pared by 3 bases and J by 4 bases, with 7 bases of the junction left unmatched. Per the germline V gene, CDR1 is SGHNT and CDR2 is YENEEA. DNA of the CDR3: TGTGCCAGCAGCTTTATAGGACAGGGGTTATACGAGCAGTACTTC. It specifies CASSFIGQGLYEQYF.

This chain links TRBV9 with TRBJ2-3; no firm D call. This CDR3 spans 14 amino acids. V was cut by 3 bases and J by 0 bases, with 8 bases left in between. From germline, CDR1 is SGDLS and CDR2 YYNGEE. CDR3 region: CASSAFSSTDTQYF. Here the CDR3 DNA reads TGTGCCAGCAGCGCCTTTAGTAGCACAGATACGCAGTATTTT.

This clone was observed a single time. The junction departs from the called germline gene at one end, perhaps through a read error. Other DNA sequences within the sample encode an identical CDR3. CDR3 sequence (DNA): TGTGCCAGCAGTGACTGGGGGGTTGATCCCTCAAGCTCCTACGAGCAGTACTTC. Translating gives CASSDWGVDPSSSYEQYF. The chain is built from TRBV10-2 and TRBJ2-7, with D possibly matching TRBD2 (6 bases). The CDR3 runs to 18 residues. Germline V lookup: CDR1 WSHSY, CDR2 SAAADI.

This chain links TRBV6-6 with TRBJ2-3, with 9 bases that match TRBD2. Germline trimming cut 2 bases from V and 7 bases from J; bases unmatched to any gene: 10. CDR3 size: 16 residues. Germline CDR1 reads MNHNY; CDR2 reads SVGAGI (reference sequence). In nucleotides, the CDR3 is TGTGCCAGCAGTTACCCCCACAGCGGGGGGAGGAATACGCAGTATTTT. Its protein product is CASSYPHSGGRNTQYF.